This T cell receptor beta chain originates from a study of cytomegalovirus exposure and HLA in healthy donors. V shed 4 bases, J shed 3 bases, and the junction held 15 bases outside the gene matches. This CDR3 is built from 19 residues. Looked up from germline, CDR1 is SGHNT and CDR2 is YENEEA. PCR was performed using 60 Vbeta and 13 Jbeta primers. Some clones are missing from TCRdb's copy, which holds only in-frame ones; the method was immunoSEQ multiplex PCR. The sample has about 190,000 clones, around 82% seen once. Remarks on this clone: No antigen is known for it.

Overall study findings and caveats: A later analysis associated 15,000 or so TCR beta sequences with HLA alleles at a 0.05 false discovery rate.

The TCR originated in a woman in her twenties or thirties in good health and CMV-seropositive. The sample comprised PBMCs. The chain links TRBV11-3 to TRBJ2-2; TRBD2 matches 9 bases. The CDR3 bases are TGTGCCAGCAGCTCAGAAGCGGGAGGAGGGTGGGTGGACACCGGGGAGCTGTTTTTT. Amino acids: CASSSEAGGGWVDTGELFF.